This note documents a single T cell receptor beta chain sequence. These data originate in a study of blood T cell repertoires in COVID-19. Study overall: Researchers got acute and convalescent COVID-19 samples from the United States, Italy and Spain. Nucleic acid was either cDNA or gDNA, and it came from T cells, B-cell-depleted T cells, or PBMCs.

As handled by the study authors: Amplification with reference gene primers provided the estimates of nucleated cell counts. TCRdb keeps only in-frame clones here, not all; method: immunoSEQ multiplex PCR. V, J and clone size derive from that table, while D and trimming were established from the DNA sequence. This table holds some 150,000 clones, approximately 91% found once. Germline V gene sequence: CDR1 MNHNY, CDR2 SVGAGI (reference sequence). V was pared by 3 bases and J by 0 bases, with 9 bases between. The CDR3 sequence is 15 residues long. The rearrangement joins TRBV6-6 to TRBJ1-5, with no clear D. The sequence derives from a human donor in a cohort sampled during active COVID-19. Sequencing input: peripheral blood. As DNA, the CDR3 is TGTGCCAGCAGTTATAACAGCAATAGCAATCAGCCCCAGCATTTT. Translating gives CASSYNSNSNQPQHF.